This TCR beta chain was recorded in a study of cytomegalovirus exposure and HLA in healthy donors. Vbeta (60) and Jbeta (13) primers were used in the PCR. TCRdb keeps only in-frame clones here, not all; method: immunoSEQ multiplex PCR. The table has 110,000 to 150,000 clones, approximately 9% seen once; the top ten hold approximately 1.8%. CDR1 and CDR2 (germline): KGHSH, LQKENI. This CDR3 has 12 amino acids. Trimming cost V 8 bases and J 0 bases, with 5 bases left between them. This clone has only a few counts. Sequenced material: PBMCs. The receptor comes from a male donor in good health and CMV-seronegative. The chain combines TRBV18 with TRBJ1-5; no clear D gene. The CDR3 protein is CASQDSNQPQHF. The DNA of the CDR3 is TGTGCCAGCCAGGATAGCAATCAGCCCCAGCATTTT.